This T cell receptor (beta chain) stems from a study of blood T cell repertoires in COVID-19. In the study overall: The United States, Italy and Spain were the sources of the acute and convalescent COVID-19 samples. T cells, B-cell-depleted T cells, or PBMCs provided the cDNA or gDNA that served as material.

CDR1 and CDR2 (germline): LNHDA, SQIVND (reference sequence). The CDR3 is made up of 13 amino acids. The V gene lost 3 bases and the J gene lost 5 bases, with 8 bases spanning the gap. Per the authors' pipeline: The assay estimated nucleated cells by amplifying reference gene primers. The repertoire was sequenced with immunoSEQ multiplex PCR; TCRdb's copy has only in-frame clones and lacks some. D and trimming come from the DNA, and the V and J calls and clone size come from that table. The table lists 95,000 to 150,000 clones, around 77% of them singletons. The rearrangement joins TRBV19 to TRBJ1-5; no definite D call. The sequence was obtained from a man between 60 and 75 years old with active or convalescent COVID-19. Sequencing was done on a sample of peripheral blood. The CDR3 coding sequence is TGTGCCAGTAGTATGGGCAACTATCAGCCCCAGCATTTT. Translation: CASSMGNYQPQHF.